This TCR beta chain was sequenced in a study of technical replicates of blood from a handful of donors. Trimming cost V 5 bases and J 0 bases; bases outside gene matches: 10. The CDR3 consists of 17 residues. The germline V gene has CDR1 MNHEY and CDR2 SMNVEV (reference sequence). Some clones are missing from TCRdb's copy, which holds only in-frame ones; the method was immunoSEQ multiplex PCR. The repertoire has more than 90,000 clones, about 95% of them found once; the top ten carry more than 0.2%. The sequence was collected from a human donor in good health. This chain connects TRBV27 to TRBJ1-1; 9 nucleotides agree with TRBD1. The specimen sequenced was T cells isolated from PBMCs. CDR3 sequence reads: CASSQPRGQGMNTEAFF. The DNA of the CDR3 is TGTGCCAGCAGTCAACCACGGGGACAGGGTATGAACACTGAAGCTTTCTTT.